This entry is about one T cell receptor beta chain. PCR was performed using 60 Vbeta and 13 Jbeta primers. TCRdb keeps only in-frame clones here, not all; method: immunoSEQ multiplex PCR. The sample includes under 85,000 clones, roughly 76% of them seen just once. This sample was taken from a study of cytomegalovirus exposure and HLA in healthy donors. J was trimmed by 7 bases and V by 4 bases; bases with no gene match: 9. CDR1 and CDR2 (germline): MNHNS, SASEGT. The CDR3 length is 14 residues. Sequencing input: PBMCs. This chain joins TRBV6-1 and TRBJ2-5, with 7 nucleotides matching TRBD1. The sequence came from a man aged 18 to 30 in good health and CMV-seronegative. Written as DNA, the CDR3 is TGTGCCAGCAGTGTGACAGGGATTATCGGGACCCAGTACTTC. This sequence encodes CASSVTGIIGTQYF.